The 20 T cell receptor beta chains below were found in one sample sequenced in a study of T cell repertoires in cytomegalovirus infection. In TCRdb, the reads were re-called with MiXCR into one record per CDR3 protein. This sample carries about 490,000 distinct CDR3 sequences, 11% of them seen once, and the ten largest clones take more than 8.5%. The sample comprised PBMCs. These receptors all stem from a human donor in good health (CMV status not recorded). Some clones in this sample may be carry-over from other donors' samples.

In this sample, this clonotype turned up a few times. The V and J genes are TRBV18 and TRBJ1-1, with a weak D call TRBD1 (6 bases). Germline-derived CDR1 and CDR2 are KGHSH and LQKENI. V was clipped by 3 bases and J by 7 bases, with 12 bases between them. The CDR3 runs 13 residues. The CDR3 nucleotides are TGTGCCAGCTCACCTCACGTGGGACATGAAGCTTTCTTT. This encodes CASSPHVGHEAFF.

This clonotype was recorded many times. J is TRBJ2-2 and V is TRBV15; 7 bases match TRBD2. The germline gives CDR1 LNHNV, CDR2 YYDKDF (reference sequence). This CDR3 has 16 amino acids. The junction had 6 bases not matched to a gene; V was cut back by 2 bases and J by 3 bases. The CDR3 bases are TGTGCCACCAGCAGATGGGGGAGGGAGGACACCGGGGAGCTGTTTTTT. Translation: CATSRWGREDTGELFF.

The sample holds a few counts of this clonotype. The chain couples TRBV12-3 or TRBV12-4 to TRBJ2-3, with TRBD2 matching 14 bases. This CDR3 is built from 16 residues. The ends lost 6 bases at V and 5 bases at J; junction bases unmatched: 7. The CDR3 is CASSRTSGGLGDTQYF. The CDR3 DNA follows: TGTGCCAGCAGCCGGACTAGCGGGGGGCTGGGAGATACGCAGTATTTT.

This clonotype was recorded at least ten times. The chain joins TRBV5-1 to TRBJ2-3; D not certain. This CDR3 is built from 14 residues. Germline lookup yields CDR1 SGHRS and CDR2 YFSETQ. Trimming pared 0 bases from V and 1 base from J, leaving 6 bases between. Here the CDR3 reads CASSLEPGTDTQYF. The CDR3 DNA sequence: TGCGCCAGCAGCTTGGAGCCAGGCACAGATACGCAGTATTTT.

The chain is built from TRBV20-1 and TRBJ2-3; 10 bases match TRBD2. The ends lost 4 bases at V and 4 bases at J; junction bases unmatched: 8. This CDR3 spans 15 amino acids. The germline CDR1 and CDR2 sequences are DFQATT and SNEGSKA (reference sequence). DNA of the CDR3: TGCAGTGCTAAGAGGCCCAGCGGGAGGGCAGATACGCAGTATTTT. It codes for CSAKRPSGRADTQYF.

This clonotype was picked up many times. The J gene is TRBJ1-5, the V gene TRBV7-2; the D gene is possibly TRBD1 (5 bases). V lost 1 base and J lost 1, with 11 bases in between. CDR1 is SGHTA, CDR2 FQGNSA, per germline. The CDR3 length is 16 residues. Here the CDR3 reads CASSLESQGSNQPQHF. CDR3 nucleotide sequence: TGTGCCAGCAGCTTAGAGAGCCAGGGAAGCAATCAGCCCCAGCATTTT.

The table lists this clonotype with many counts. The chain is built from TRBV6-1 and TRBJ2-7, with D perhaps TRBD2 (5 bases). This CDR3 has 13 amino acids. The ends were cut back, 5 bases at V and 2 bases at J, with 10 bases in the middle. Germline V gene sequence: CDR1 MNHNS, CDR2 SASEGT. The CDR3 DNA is TGTGCCAGCAGTTCGGGATTAACCTACGAGCAGTACTTC. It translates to CASSSGLTYEQYF.

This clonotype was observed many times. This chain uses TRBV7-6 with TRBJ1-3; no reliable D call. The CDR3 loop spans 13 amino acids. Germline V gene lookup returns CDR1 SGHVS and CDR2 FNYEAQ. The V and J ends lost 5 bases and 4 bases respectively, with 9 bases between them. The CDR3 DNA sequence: TGTGCCAGCAGCCCCCAGAGGGGAAACACCATATATTTT. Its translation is CASSPQRGNTIYF.

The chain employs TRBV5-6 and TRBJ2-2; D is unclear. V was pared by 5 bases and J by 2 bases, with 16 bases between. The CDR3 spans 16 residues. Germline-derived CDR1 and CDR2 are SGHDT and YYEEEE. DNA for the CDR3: TGTGCCAGCAGTCTGGTTGCCGCGGATAACACCGGGGAGCTGTTTTTT. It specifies CASSLVAADNTGELFF.

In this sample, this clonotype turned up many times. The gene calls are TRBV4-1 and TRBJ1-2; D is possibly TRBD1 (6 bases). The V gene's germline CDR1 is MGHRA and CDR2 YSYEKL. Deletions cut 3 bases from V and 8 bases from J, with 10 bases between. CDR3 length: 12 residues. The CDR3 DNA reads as TGCGCCAGCAGCCAGGGGACATCGGGCTACACCTTC. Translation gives CASSQGTSGYTF.

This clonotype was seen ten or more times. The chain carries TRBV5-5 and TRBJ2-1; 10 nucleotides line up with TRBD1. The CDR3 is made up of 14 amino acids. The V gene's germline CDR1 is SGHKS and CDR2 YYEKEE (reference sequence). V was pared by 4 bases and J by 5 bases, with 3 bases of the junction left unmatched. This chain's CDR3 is CASSRGQGNNEQFF. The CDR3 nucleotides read TGTGCCAGCAGCAGGGGACAGGGGAACAATGAGCAGTTCTTC.

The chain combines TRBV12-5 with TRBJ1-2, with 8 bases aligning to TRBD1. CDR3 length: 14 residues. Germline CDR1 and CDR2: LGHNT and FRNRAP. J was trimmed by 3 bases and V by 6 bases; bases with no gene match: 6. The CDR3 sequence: CASGHGQGDYGYTF. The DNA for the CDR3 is TGTGCTAGTGGCCACGGACAGGGCGACTATGGCTACACCTTC. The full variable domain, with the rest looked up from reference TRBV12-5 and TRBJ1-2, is DARVTQTPRHKVTEMGQEVTMRCQPILGHNTVFWYRQTMMQGLELLAYFRNRAPLDDSGMPKDRFSAEMPDATLATLKIQPSEPRDSAVYFCASGHGQGDYGYTFGSGTRLTVV.

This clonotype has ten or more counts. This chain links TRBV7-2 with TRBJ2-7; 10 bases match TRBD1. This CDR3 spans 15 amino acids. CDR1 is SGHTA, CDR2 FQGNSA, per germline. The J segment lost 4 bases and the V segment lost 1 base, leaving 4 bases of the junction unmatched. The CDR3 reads CASSLVKGQGYEQYF. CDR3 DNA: TGTGCCAGCAGCTTAGTCAAGGGACAGGGGTACGAGCAGTACTTC.

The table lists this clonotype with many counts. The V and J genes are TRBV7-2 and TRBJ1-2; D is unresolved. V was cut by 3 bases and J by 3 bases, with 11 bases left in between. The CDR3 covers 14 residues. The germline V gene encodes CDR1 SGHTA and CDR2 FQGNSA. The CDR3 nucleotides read TGTGCCAGCAGCTTGGGCGTGGCTCACTATGGCTACACCTTC. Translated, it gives CASSLGVAHYGYTF.

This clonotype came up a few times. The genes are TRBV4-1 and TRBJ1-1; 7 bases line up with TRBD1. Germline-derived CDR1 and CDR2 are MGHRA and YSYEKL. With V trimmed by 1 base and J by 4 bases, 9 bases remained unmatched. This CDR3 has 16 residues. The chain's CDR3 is CASSQGRQGKITEAFF. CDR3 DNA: TGCGCCAGCAGCCAAGGGCGACAGGGTAAGATCACTGAAGCTTTCTTT.

CDR3 residues: CAISEDGYEQYF. CDR3 bases: TGTGCCATCAGTGAGGACGGGTACGAGCAGTACTTC. The gene calls are TRBV10-3 and TRBJ2-7; D gene unclear. This CDR3 has 12 residues. V was clipped by 2 bases and J by 4 bases, with 6 bases between them. Germline CDR1 reads ENHRY; CDR2 reads SYGVKD.

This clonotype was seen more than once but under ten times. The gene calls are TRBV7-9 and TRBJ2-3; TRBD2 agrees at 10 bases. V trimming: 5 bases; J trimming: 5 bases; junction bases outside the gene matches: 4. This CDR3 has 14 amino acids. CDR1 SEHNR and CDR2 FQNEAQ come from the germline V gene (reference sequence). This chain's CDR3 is CASSRGLARDTQYF. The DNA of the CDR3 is TGTGCCAGCAGCAGGGGACTAGCGAGAGATACGCAGTATTTT.

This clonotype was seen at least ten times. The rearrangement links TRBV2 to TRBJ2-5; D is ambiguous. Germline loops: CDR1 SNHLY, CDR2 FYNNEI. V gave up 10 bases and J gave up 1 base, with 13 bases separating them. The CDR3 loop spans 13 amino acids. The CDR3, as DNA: TGTGCCACCTCTATAAACTCCCAAGAGACCCAGTACTTC. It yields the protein CATSINSQETQYF.

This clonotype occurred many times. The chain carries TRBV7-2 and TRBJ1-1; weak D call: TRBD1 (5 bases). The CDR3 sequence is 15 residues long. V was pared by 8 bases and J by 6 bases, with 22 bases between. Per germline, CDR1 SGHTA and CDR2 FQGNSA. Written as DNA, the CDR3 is TGTGCCAGCCGGTGGGGCGGACGCGTCGAAGCTGAAGCTTTCTTT. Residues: CASRWGGRVEAEAFF.

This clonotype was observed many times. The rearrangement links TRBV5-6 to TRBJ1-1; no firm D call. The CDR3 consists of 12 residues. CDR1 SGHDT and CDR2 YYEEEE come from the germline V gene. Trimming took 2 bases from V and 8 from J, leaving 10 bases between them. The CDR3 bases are TGTGCCAGCAGCTTAAACCAGCTAGAAGCTTTCTTT. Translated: CASSLNQLEAFF. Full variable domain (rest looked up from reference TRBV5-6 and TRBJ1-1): DAGVTQSPTHLIKTRGQQVTLRCSPKSGHDTVSWYQQALGQGPQFIFQYYEEEERQRGNFPDRFSGHQFPNYSSELNVNALLLGDSALYLCASSLNQLEAFFGQGTRLTVV.